This T cell receptor (beta chain) emerged from a study of blood T cell repertoires in COVID-19. As handled by the study authors: The assay estimated nucleated cells by amplifying reference gene primers. Sequenced by immunoSEQ multiplex PCR; TCRdb stores in-frame clones only, minus some. The D gene and trimming were derived from the DNA, and the V and J assignments and clone size from that table. The profile shows 150,000 to 200,000 clones, about 81% of them singletons. The CDR3 runs 13 residues. Trimming removed 8 bases from V and 8 bases from J; junction bases left unmatched: 10. Germline V gene data show CDR1 as GTSNPN and CDR2 as SVGIG (reference sequence).

What was sequenced was peripheral blood. The genes are TRBV30 and TRBJ2-1; 9 bases match TRBD2. This clonotype originated in a human donor in a cohort sampled during active COVID-19. The CDR3: CAKGSGSWDEQFF. Written as DNA, the CDR3 is TGTGCCAAGGGTAGCGGGAGTTGGGATGAGCAGTTCTTC.